This T cell receptor beta chain was recovered during a study of T-cell reconstitution after alpha-beta-depleted transplantation in children. V was trimmed by 0 bases and J by 1 base, leaving 10 bases between them. Germline V gene sequence: CDR1 MGHRA, CDR2 YSYEKL. There are 15 residues in the CDR3. Preparing the TCRbeta library involved the use of unique molecular identifiers. One entry per CDR3 protein results from TCRdb running MiXCR on the PCR reads. Among 120,000 to 150,000 distinct CDR3 sequences listed, about 9% were seen once. This TCR was sampled from a female patient aged 2 to 10 who had a stem cell transplant for congenital amegakaryocytic thrombocytopenia, so the T cells may come from the graft donor. The gene calls are TRBV4-1 and TRBJ2-7; D gene ambiguous. Sequenced material: PBMCs, mostly from graft donor cells, taken 180 days after TCRalphabeta/CD19-depleted stem cell transplant. The CDR3 region is CASSQERGTSYEQYF. CDR3 in DNA: TGCGCCAGCAGCCAAGAACGTGGAACATCCTACGAGCAGTACTTC.